This passage covers 10 T cell receptor beta chains from one sample sequenced in a study. Via MiXCR, TCRdb re-called the 5' RACE reads, giving one row per CDR3 protein. The sample records about 57,000 distinct CDR3 sequences, 28% being singletons. Material: tumor-infiltrating memory CD4+ T cells sorted from the breast tumor. The subset here: memory CD4+ T cells, CD4+CD45RO+CD25-. The receptor set was obtained from a female donor with breast cancer.

The chain joins TRBV10-2 to TRBJ2-7, with D possibly matching TRBD1 (6 bases). Germline loops: CDR1 WSHSY, CDR2 SAAADI. The CDR3 totals 13 residues. Trimming removed 6 bases at V and 0 bases at J, with 9 bases between. This CDR3 reads CASSDRLSYEQYF. The CDR3 bases are TGCGCCAGCAGCGACAGGCTCTCCTACGAGCAGTACTTC.

The gene calls are TRBV7-8 and TRBJ1-4; TRBD1 matches 9 bases. V dropped 5 bases and J dropped 0; count of bases not matched to a gene: 10. The CDR3 totals 18 residues. Germline CDR1 SGHVS, CDR2 FQNEAQ. The CDR3 region is CASSPLGDRVATNEKLFF. The CDR3 nucleotides are TGTGCCAGCAGCCCACTAGGGGACAGGGTCGCAACTAATGAAAAACTGTTTTTT.

The chain is built from TRBV12-3 or TRBV12-4 and TRBJ1-2, with a tentative D call TRBD1 (6 bases). V was trimmed by 5 bases and J by 5 bases, leaving 9 bases between them. This CDR3 has 12 amino acids. The CDR3 loop reads CASSRTVYGYTF. The CDR3 DNA follows: TGTGCCAGCAGTAGGACAGTTTATGGCTACACCTTC.

The J gene is TRBJ1-6, the V gene TRBV5-4; maybe TRBD1 (5 bases). Germline assignment: CDR1 SGHNT and CDR2 YYREEE (reference sequence). V was clipped by 4 bases and J by 8 bases, with 16 bases between them. The CDR3 loop spans 15 amino acids. The CDR3 DNA sequence: TGTGCCAGCAGCCTAAACAGGCCCTCGGATTCACCCCTCCACTTT. Protein sequence: CASSLNRPSDSPLHF.

This clonotype was seen a handful of times. The chain has TRBV7-9 and TRBJ1-5; D may be TRBD1 (6 bases). The V and J ends lost 4 bases and 1 base respectively, with 8 bases between them. The CDR3 extends over 14 amino acids. CDR1 is SEHNR, CDR2 FQNEAQ, per germline (reference sequence). Here the CDR3 DNA reads TGTGCCAGCAGCTGGGACACGAGCAATCAGCCCCAGCATTTT. Its protein is CASSWDTSNQPQHF.

This clonotype was observed a few times. This chain connects TRBV5-1 to TRBJ1-5; no reliable D call. With 3 bases removed from V and 0 bases from J, the gap between germline ends came to 4 bases. CDR1 SGHRS and CDR2 YFSETQ come from the germline V gene. The length of the CDR3 is 13 residues. The CDR3: CASSWDSNQPQHF. CDR3 bases: TGCGCCAGCAGCTGGGATAGCAATCAGCCCCAGCATTTT.

The sample holds a few counts of this clonotype. The chain joins TRBV6-5 to TRBJ1-5; 8 nucleotides agree with TRBD1. Germline V lookup: CDR1 MNHEY, CDR2 SVGAGI. There are 15 residues in the CDR3. V lost 6 bases, J lost 2 bases, and 6 bases stayed unmatched. CDR3 sequence (DNA): TGTGCCAGCAGGCAGGGGGCTCAACGCAATCAGCCCCAGCATTTT. Its protein product is CASRQGAQRNQPQHF.

The table lists this clonotype with many counts. V and J are TRBV7-2 and TRBJ2-1, with 7 bases identical to TRBD2. V was pared by 1 base and J by 3 bases, with 3 bases of the junction left unmatched. CDR1 and CDR2 (germline): SGHTA, FQGNSA. The CDR3 runs 15 residues. CDR3 loop: CASSLDTGGYNEQFF. CDR3 DNA: TGTGCCAGCAGCTTAGACACGGGGGGCTACAATGAGCAGTTCTTC.

This chain links TRBV6-2 or TRBV6-3 with TRBJ1-2; TRBD1 aligns across 8 bases. V gave up 8 bases and J gave up 8 bases; unmatched junction bases: 1. Germline V gene sequence: CDR1 MNHEY, CDR2 SVGEGT. The CDR3 totals 10 residues. In DNA form, the CDR3 reads TGTGCCAGCTCAGGGGGCGGCTACACCTTC. It specifies CASSGGGYTF.

The chain is built from TRBV5-6 and TRBJ1-2; D possibly corresponds to TRBD1 (5 bases). Trimming took 0 bases from V and 4 from J, leaving 13 bases between them. Germline V gene data show CDR1 as SGHDT and CDR2 as YYEEEE. This CDR3 comprises 15 residues. The CDR3, as DNA: TGTGCCAGCAGCTTGGGGGATCGGGACGGCTATGGCTACACCTTC. It translates to CASSLGDRDGYGYTF.